The rows below give T cell receptor beta chains drawn from one sample of a study of blood T cell repertoires in COVID-19. Profiled with immunoSEQ multiplex PCR; TCRdb holds only in-frame clones, not every one. Found here are about 180,000 clones, around 83% of them singletons; the top ten hold approximately 1.4%. The specimen was peripheral blood. The receptors originated from a human donor in a cohort sampled during active COVID-19. CDR3s include the opening cysteine and the closing phenylalanine or tryptophan.

TRBJ2-5,TRBV5-1,15,CASSLGTSLQETQYF
TRBJ2-7,TRBV7-2,14,CASSSTGINYEQYF
TRBJ2-5,TRBV25-1,15,CASTNRASDQETQYF
TRBJ2-1,TRBV27,14,CASSFPSGGNEQFF
TRBJ2-7,TRBV9,14,CASSVDPGGYEQYF
TRBJ2-4,TRBV7-9,14,CASSVVRGEGIQYF
TRBJ1-2,TRBV27,14,CASSSTGGIYGYTF
TRBJ1-3,TRBV18,16,CASSRLQGARGNTIYF
TRBJ2-7,TRBV6-5,13,CASRNRVPYEQYF
TRBJ2-7,TRBV18,15,CASSPFSGKQGEQYF
TRBJ1-2,TRBV19,13,CASSQDRNYGYTF
TRBJ1-2,TRBV19,11,CATNQGFGYTF
TRBJ2-7,TRBV12-3/TRBV12-4,12,CASSTQGYEQYF
TRBJ1-6,TRBV27,17,CASTPSRQSSYNSPLHF
TRBJ1-5,TRBV3-1/TRBV3-2,14,CASSMGQGGQPQHF
TRBJ1-1,TRBV20-1,14,CSASGTGGHTEAFF
TRBJ1-5,TRBV23-1,19,CASRLEGQGTGYSNQPQHF
TRBJ1-5,TRBV7-2,12,CASSFQNQPQHF
TRBJ1-5,TRBV7-9,17,CASSLALAEYSNQPQHF
TRBJ2-7,TRBV9,15,CASSRGQGATYEQYF
TRBJ2-6,TRBV19,18,CASSISRGRYTGANVLTF
TRBJ2-5,TRBV5-1,14,CASRAGVTQETQYF
TRBJ2-1,TRBV10-2,14,CAVSKGLLASEQFF
TRBJ1-2,TRBV28,14,CASSLSTGGYGYTF
TRBJ2-7,TRBV6-5,14,CASSSTGILGEQYF
TRBJ1-5,TRBV6-2/TRBV6-3,17,CASSQTLGHHSNQPQHF
TRBJ2-3,TRBV7-7,15,CASSQGTSETDTQYF
TRBJ1-1,TRBV15,12,CATSRGDSEAFF
TRBJ2-5,TRBV5-1,15,CASSAGLAGQETQYF
TRBJ2-2,TRBV2,14,CASKGETTTGELFF
TRBJ1-5,TRBV6-1,16,CASSEATGGGNQPQHF
TRBJ2-5,TRBV6-5,14,CASSQTGDHETQYF
TRBJ1-5,TRBV19,15,CASTTGVVSNQPQHF
TRBJ2-7,TRBV14,13,CASSQDNSYEQYF
TRBJ2-1,TRBV7-2,15,CASSGWTGGTDEQFF
TRBJ2-7,TRBV6-1,16,CASSGRVGTGELGQYF
TRBJ2-7,TRBV3-1/TRBV3-2,12,CASSPFSGEQYF
TRBJ2-7,TRBV11-2,15,CASSLGVAGGYEQYF
TRBJ2-7,TRBV2,12,CASRGQGHEQYF
TRBJ2-7,TRBV7-2,13,CASTSTGRYEQYF
TRBJ1-5,TRBV5-1,15,CASSYRGESNQPQHF
TRBJ2-3,TRBV19,14,CASSPTGVSDTQYF
TRBJ1-1,TRBV18,14,CASSQGTVNTEAFF
TRBJ1-1,TRBV5-4,16,CASSLEAGLWDTEAFF
TRBJ1-2,TRBV6-5,15,CASRNPGQGNYGYTF
TRBJ1-2,TRBV27,15,CASSTPGQKIYGYTF
TRBJ2-3,TRBV2,14,CASGSGSPTDTQYF
TRBJ2-4,TRBV5-8,15,CASSLVVLAKNIQYF
TRBJ1-4,TRBV2,13,CASSGDSGEKLFF
TRBJ2-7,TRBV7-9,13,CASSLGNSYEQYF